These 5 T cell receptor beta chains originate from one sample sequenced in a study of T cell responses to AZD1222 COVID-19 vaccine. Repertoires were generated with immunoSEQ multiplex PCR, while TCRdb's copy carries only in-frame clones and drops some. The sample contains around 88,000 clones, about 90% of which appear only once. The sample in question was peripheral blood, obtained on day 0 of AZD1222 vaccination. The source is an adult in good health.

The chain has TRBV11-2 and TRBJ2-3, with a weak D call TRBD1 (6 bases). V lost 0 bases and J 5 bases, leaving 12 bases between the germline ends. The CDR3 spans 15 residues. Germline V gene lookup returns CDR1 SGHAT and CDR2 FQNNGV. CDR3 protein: CASSLDPGARDTQYF. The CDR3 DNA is TGTGCCAGCAGCTTAGATCCAGGGGCGAGAGATACGCAGTATTTT.

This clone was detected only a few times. CDR3 protein: CASSRGRTYEQYF. The DNA of the CDR3 is TGTGCCAGCAGCCGAGGACGGACATACGAGCAGTACTTC. V and J are TRBV14 and TRBJ2-7; maybe TRBD1 (5 bases). Germline CDR1 SGHDN, CDR2 FVKESK. Trimming removed 4 bases at V and 4 bases at J, with 11 bases between. This CDR3 comprises 13 residues.

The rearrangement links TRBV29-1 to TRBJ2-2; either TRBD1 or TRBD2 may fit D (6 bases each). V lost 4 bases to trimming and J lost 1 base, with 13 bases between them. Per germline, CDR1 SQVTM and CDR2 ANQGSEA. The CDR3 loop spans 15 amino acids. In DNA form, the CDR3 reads TGCAGCGTTGTGGCGGGACAATTGAACACCGGGGAGCTGTTTTTT. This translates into CSVVAGQLNTGELFF.

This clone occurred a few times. The CDR3 loop reads CASSDVGGGLQETQYF. Written as DNA, the CDR3 is TGCGCCAGCAGTGACGTCGGCGGGGGACTTCAAGAGACCCAGTACTTC. The genes are TRBV10-2 and TRBJ2-5; 7 nucleotides agree with TRBD2. V was clipped by 3 bases and J by 2 bases; unmatched bases: 9. CDR1 is WSHSY, CDR2 SAAADI, per germline. The CDR3 length is 16 residues.

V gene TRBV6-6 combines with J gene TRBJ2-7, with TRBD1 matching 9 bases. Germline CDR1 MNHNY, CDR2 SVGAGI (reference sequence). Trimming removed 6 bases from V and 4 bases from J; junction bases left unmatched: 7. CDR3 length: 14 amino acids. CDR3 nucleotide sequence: TGTGCCAGCAGCCTAAAACAGGGGGCGTACGAGCAGTACTTC. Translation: CASSLKQGAYEQYF.